This T cell receptor (beta chain) was captured in a study of T cell changes during pregnancy in multiple sclerosis. Produced via immunoSEQ multiplex PCR; TCRdb's table is partial and in-frame only. The repertoire holds around 40,000 clones, with about 90% as singletons. The CDR3 is 14 amino acids. V was trimmed by 0 bases and J by 2 bases, leaving 7 bases between them. Germline V lookup: CDR1 ENHRY, CDR2 SYGVKD. The TCR was taken from a female donor with multiple sclerosis, enrolled in a pregnancy study. The rearrangement uses TRBV10-3 and TRBJ1-1; D unclear. The sequencing used CD4+ T cells from peripheral blood mononuclear cells, collected before pregnancy. Here the CDR3 DNA reads TGTGCCATCAGTGAGTCGAGGTCTAACACTGAAGCTTTCTTT. Encoded protein: CAISESRSNTEAFF.